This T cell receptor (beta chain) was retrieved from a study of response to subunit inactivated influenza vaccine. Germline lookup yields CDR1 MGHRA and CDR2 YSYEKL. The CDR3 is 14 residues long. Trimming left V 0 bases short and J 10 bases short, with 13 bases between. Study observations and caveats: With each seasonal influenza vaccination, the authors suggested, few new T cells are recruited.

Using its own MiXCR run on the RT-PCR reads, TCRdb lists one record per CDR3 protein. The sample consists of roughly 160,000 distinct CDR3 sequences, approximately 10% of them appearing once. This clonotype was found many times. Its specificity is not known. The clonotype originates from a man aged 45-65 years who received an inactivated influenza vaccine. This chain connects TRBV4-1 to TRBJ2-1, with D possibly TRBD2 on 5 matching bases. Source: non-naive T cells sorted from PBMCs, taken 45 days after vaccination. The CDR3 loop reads CASSQDSGNLEQFF. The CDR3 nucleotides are TGCGCCAGCAGCCAAGATTCCGGGAATCTCGAGCAGTTCTTC.